This passage covers 2 T cell receptor beta chains from one sample sequenced in a study of radiation and T cells in renal cell carcinoma. Time point indicated: blood 2 weeks post-SBRT. Treatment noted: 15 Gy SBRT to primary tumor, nephrectomy 4 weeks later. Assay used: immunoSEQ multiplex PCR; TCRdb lists only in-frame clones, some missing. The sample lists more than 100,000 clones, more than 70% occurring once. Sequencing was performed on blood, taken from a patient whose treatment included radiotherapy and nephrectomy. These receptor sequences come from a woman in her 70s with renal cell carcinoma.

The chain is built from TRBV5-8 and TRBJ1-5; D gene unclear. CDR1 SGHTS and CDR2 YDEGEE come from the germline V gene. CDR3 length: 13 amino acids. Trimming cost V 9 bases and J 5 bases, with 15 bases left between them. The CDR3 is CAISLGRDQPQHF. The CDR3 DNA is TGTGCCATCTCCCTAGGACGGGATCAGCCCCAGCATTTT.

V gene TRBV5-1 combines with J gene TRBJ2-5; 7 bases align to TRBD1. Germline V gene lookup returns CDR1 SGHRS and CDR2 YFSETQ. With V trimmed by 3 bases and J by 4 bases, 6 bases remained unmatched. CDR3 length equals 14 residues. CDR3 in amino acids: CASSSTGAGETQYF. The CDR3 nucleotides are TGCGCCAGCAGCTCTACAGGGGCTGGAGAGACCCAGTACTTC.